This entry describes one TCR beta chain. Its antigen is currently not known. There are no base qualities to consult, and no much larger clone falls within one base. Libraries came from 5' RACE. Sequencing used an Illumina HiSeq 2000. Template switching added a universal primer binding site, and the final cDNA carried a unique molecular identifier that allowed TCR cDNA molecules to be counted accurately. Specific primers in the conserved constant-segment region were used to synthesize first-strand cDNA for TCR alpha and beta chains. To control for contamination, every cDNA library carried two barcodes: a SMART-Mk sample barcode plus Illumina barcodes. TruSeq adapter sequences along with Illumina sample barcodes were introduced in two successive PCR steps. Sequencing of the TCR alpha and beta cDNA libraries was done on the Illumina HiSeq platform using custom primers. The published analysis was carried out like this. Unique molecular identifiers were extracted from raw reads with MiGEC, and CDR3 positions were determined with MiXCR. Recombination models were inferred per individual with the repgenHMM and IGoR tools using an EM algorithm. Shared clonotype analysis was performed with the tcR package in R, normalizing sharing by the product of cloneset sizes. To study raw recombination free of thymic and clonal selection effects, out-of-frame nonproductive sequences were analyzed. TCRdb itself trimmed the public reads at Q25 with fastp, ran MiXCR and retained productive beta chains. Records with the same CDR3 protein are collapsed into one entry carrying the most frequent genes and DNA. For this entry, the V and J calls and clone size follow TCRdb and not the study's own pipeline. The sample table holds about 1.7 million distinct CDR3 sequences, of which under 35% were seen once. The ten largest clones represent 0.27% of the sample.

This sample was taken from a study of identical twins listed by TCRdb under 2016. About the investigation overall: To test whether fetal clonotypes persist, this study deep-sequenced TCR alpha and beta repertoires from monozygotic twins, from unrelated adults of various ages, and from cord blood. To rule out contamination, replicate twin experiments were performed at different times with different library preparation protocols. Findings and caveats that apply to the study as a whole: Recombination models systematically underestimated out-of-frame TCR alpha sharing in monozygotic twins but agreed with sharing between unrelated individuals. Compared with coincidental sharing between unrelated individuals, an excess of low generation-probability sequences was observed among out-of-frame TCR alpha sequences shared between twins. Zero-insertion analyses could be partly confounded by invariant T cells such as MAIT and iNKT, though diverse VJ usage argued against such confounding for most clonotypes. Abundant cord blood beta clonotypes carried fewer insertions; young adult naive repertoires showed a weaker similar trend, while memory repertoires showed none. Because the same donors could not be followed over many years, the conclusions relied on cross-sectional statistical analysis. Excess twin sharing in beta out-of-frame sequences was weaker because fewer shared sequences lowered the signal-to-noise ratio.

Every donor was a healthy Caucasian. Via the germline V gene (reference sequence), CDR1 is LGHDT and CDR2 YNNKEL. The germline ends are 7 bases apart after V is trimmed by 1 base and J by 0 bases. From the cysteine up to the phenylalanine, the CDR3 has a length of 15 residues. The kept DNA is CDR3 alone, 45 bases in frame from the first base. The rearrangement combines TRBV3-1 with TRBJ2-4; no D gene can be assigned with confidence. Sequenced: cord blood. This TCR was sampled from a newborn girl in good health. The sequenced DNA: TGTGCCAGCAGCCAAGTGGTGGGAGCCAAAAACATTCAGTACTTC. It encodes CASSQVVGAKNIQYF. Outside the CDR3, residues come from the reference TRBV3-1 and TRBJ2-4 proteins, so the full variable domain is: DTAVSQTPKYLVTQMGNDKSIKCEQNLGHDTMYWYKQDSKKFLKIMFSYNNKELIINETVPNRFSPKSPDKAHLNLHINSLELGDSAVYFCASSQVVGAKNIQYFGAGTRLSVL.